This T cell receptor (beta chain) was captured in a study of CD8 T cells in ankylosing spondylitis. Each CDR3 protein gets one entry after TCRdb re-called the 5' RACE reads with MiXCR. This table has around 75,000 distinct CDR3 sequences, under 5.5% appearing once. This clonotype was counted ten times or more. This CDR3 has 18 residues. Germline assignment: CDR1 SGHVS and CDR2 FQNEAQ. V shed 3 bases and J 2 bases; nucleotides not matched to a gene: 13. Specimen: blood, either unsorted or a sorted T cell fraction (not recorded which). The clonotype comes from a male donor with ankylosing spondylitis or in good health (not recorded which). This chain connects TRBV7-8 to TRBJ2-1; TRBD1 aligns across 7 bases. The CDR3 loop is CASSLVTGLPRTYNEQFF. As DNA, the CDR3 is TGTGCCAGCAGCTTGGTGACAGGGTTGCCTAGAACCTACAATGAGCAGTTCTTC.